These T cell receptor beta chains were read from a single sample in a study of blood T cells in healthy people across ages. TCRdb processed the 5' RACE reads anew with MiXCR; each CDR3 protein has one entry. The repertoire holds 2 million or so distinct CDR3 sequences, with 40% to 55% as singletons. The material sequenced was blood. The receptors shown here come from a woman between 40 and 55 years old in good health. Each CDR3 is given with its conserved first and last residue. D genes are given only for firm matches. Some rows have no size entry. The others give once, few or many, or a class for an expanded clone.

j_call,cdr3_length,clone_size,d_call,v_call,cdr3_nt,cdr3_aa
TRBJ2-5,12,few,NA,TRBV10-3,TGTGCCGTCGGGAGAGACGGGGAGACCCAGTACTTC,CAVGRDGETQYF
TRBJ2-5,17,NA,TRBD2,TRBV20-1,TGCAGTGCTGCAACTAGCGGGGGATCCCTTAACCAAGAGACCCAGTACTTC,CSAATSGGSLNQETQYF
TRBJ2-1,12,NA,NA,TRBV7-2,TGTGCCAGCAGCTTACTGGGACGAGGCGAGTTCTTC,CASSLLGRGEFF
TRBJ2-1,13,once,NA,TRBV6-2/TRBV6-3,TGTGCCAGCAGTTACCGGATGGCAGGGGAGCAGTTCTTC,CASSYRMAGEQFF
TRBJ2-1,18,NA,TRBD2,TRBV20-1,TGCAGTGCTAGAGATACTAGCGGGGGCCCCTTCTCCTACAATGAGCAGTTCTTC,CSARDTSGGPFSYNEQFF
TRBJ1-2,16,few,NA,TRBV7-2,TGTGCCAGCAGCCCCGTCGGGGGAGGGACTAACTATGGCTACACCTTC,CASSPVGGGTNYGYTF
TRBJ1-5,15,NA,NA,TRBV20-1,TGCAGTGCTAGGGGGACGGGTAGAGTTATAGCGTCCCAGCATTTT,CSARGTGRVIASQHF
TRBJ2-5,14,NA,TRBD1,TRBV27,TGTGCCAGCAGGCCCAGGGGGCGGGTGGAGACCCAGTACTTC,CASRPRGRVETQYF
TRBJ2-7,15,NA,TRBD1,TRBV28,TGTGCCAGCAGTTTTAGGGACAGGGAGGTCGGCGAGCAGTACTTC,CASSFRDREVGEQYF
TRBJ2-5,16,NA,TRBD2,TRBV7-8,TGTGCCAGCAGCATATCCCTTAGCGGGAGCCAAGAGACCCAGTACTTC,CASSISLSGSQETQYF
TRBJ2-3,13,few,NA,TRBV24-1,TGTGCCACCAGTGTTAATCACCCAGATACGCAGTATTTT,CATSVNHPDTQYF
TRBJ2-1,16,NA,NA,TRBV4-3,TGCGCCAGCAGCCAAGCGGTCAGCTCCTCCTACAATGAGCAGTTCTTC,CASSQAVSSSYNEQFF
TRBJ2-5,15,NA,NA,TRBV2,TGTGCCAGCAGTGATATGAGGGGTCTCCAAGAGACCCAGTACTTC,CASSDMRGLQETQYF
TRBJ1-1,15,NA,NA,TRBV9,TGTGCCAGCAGCGTTACCGGAGGGGTGAACACTGAAGCTTTCTTT,CASSVTGGVNTEAFF
TRBJ2-7,14,NA,TRBD2,TRBV6-2/TRBV6-3,TGTGCCAGCGTACGGCTAGCGGGGGTCTACGAGCAGTACTTC,CASVRLAGVYEQYF
TRBJ2-3,15,few,NA,TRBV20-1,TGCAGTGCTAGAGATGGAGGGGGATCGTGGGATACGCAGTATTTT,CSARDGGGSWDTQYF
TRBJ2-7,16,NA,NA,TRBV13,TGTGCCAGCAGCTTTGGCCGGGGCACTAACTCCTACGAGCAGTACTTC,CASSFGRGTNSYEQYF
TRBJ1-2,14,NA,NA,TRBV20-1,TGCAGTGCTAGTAAACTCAGCGCTAACTATGGCTACACCTTC,CSASKLSANYGYTF
TRBJ1-6,15,once,NA,TRBV7-2,TGTGCCAGCAGCGTGACACAGGGAGTTAATCCACCCCTCCACTTT,CASSVTQGVNPPLHF
TRBJ2-4,18,few,TRBD2,TRBV6-2/TRBV6-3,TGTGCCAGCACCGAGAGCCTAGCGGGGGTTAGTGCCAAAAACATTCAGTACTTC,CASTESLAGVSAKNIQYF
TRBJ2-7,13,few,NA,TRBV5-1,TGCGCCAGCAGCTTGGACCCCTCTAGCGAGCAGTACTTC,CASSLDPSSEQYF
TRBJ2-1,15,NA,TRBD1,TRBV14,TGTGCCAGCAGCCTAAGGGACAGTCTCTACAATGAGCAGTTCTTC,CASSLRDSLYNEQFF
TRBJ2-3,14,few,NA,TRBV15,TGTGCCACCAGAGACGGTGCTAGCACAGATACGCAGTATTTT,CATRDGASTDTQYF
TRBJ2-1,14,NA,TRBD2,TRBV7-9,TGTGCCAGCAGCTTCGGCGGGGGGGACAATGAGCAGTTCTTC,CASSFGGGDNEQFF